Below, 6 T cell receptor beta chains from the same sample are listed, as sequenced in a study of tumor and adjacent non-tumor tissue in lung cancer. The template was RNA from unsorted bulk tissue. A modified ARM-PCR protocol with three rounds of nested PCR amplified TCRbeta. Using its own MiXCR run on the multiplex PCR reads, TCRdb lists one record per CDR3 protein. This repertoire shows 120,000 to 150,000 distinct CDR3 sequences, around 65% found once; its top ten account for over 15%. The sequenced sample was lung tumor tissue. The receptors were gathered from a man between 60 and 70 years old with small cell lung cancer.

Details on this clonotype: As the CDR3 is not closed by the conserved phenylalanine or tryptophan, this likely results from a read error. The chain couples TRBV12-3 or TRBV12-4 to TRBJ2-5, with D unresolved. V gave up 5 bases and J gave up 4 bases, with 5 bases separating them. The CDR3 has 11 residues. CDR3 coding DNA: TGTGCCAGCAGTACCACAGAGACCCAGTACTTA. This codes for CASSTTETQYL.

In its sample, this clonotype was seen once. The germline gene is not matched at one end of the junction; a read error may be the cause. The rearrangement uses TRBV6-1 and TRBJ1-1; D uncertain. In germline, CDR1 is MNHNS, CDR2 SASEGT. CDR3 length: 12 residues. The CDR3 DNA follows: TGTGGCAGCCACCGGTGCAGGACTGAAGCTTTCTTT. It specifies CGSHRCRTEAFF.

With regard to this clonotype: This sequence may be a read error, since a much larger clone differs from it by one base. No conserved phenylalanine or tryptophan is present at the end of the CDR3, so a read error is the likely explanation. V gene TRBV20-1 combines with J gene TRBJ1-2; D unclear. Germline values: CDR1 DFQATT, CDR2 SNEGSKA (reference sequence). V lost 4 bases to trimming and J lost 2 bases, with 11 bases between them. The CDR3 totals 13 residues. The CDR3 region is CSATAGRNYGYTS. In nucleotides, the CDR3 is TGCAGTGCTACAGCGGGCCGCAACTATGGCTACACCTCC.

This clonotype occurred once. A much larger clone differs by one base, so this may be a read error. The chain employs TRBV6-1 and TRBJ1-2; 8 positions agree with TRBD1. This CDR3 has 14 amino acids. CDR1 is MNHNS and CDR2 is SASEGT in the germline V gene. The CDR3 spells CASSEDRGIYSYTF. In nucleotides, the CDR3 is TGTGCCAGCAGTGAAGACAGGGGGATCTATAGCTACACCTTC.

A word on this clonotype: Given a much more abundant clone one base away, this may be a read error. The rearrangement links TRBV6-5 to TRBJ1-5; perhaps TRBD1 as D (5 bases). The CDR3 is made up of 15 amino acids. The germline gives CDR1 MNHEY, CDR2 SVGAGI. The CDR3 reads CASSPPTAYDQPHHF. For the CDR3, the DNA is TGTGCCAGCAGTCCCCCGACAGCTTACGATCAGCCCCATCATTTT.

This clonotype showed up many times. J is TRBJ2-7 and V is TRBV20-1; 11 bases map to TRBD1. The ends lost 6 bases at V and 6 bases at J; junction bases unmatched: 10. The CDR3 runs to 14 residues. CDR1 is DFQATT and CDR2 is SNEGSKA in the germline V gene (reference sequence). In nucleotides, the CDR3 is TGCAGTGCAACAACCGGACAGGGGGCGGCCGAGCAGTACTTC. Translating gives CSATTGQGAAEQYF.